This T cell receptor beta chain was recovered during a study of CD8+CD57+ T cells in acquired aplastic anemia. CDR1 and CDR2 (germline): SNHLY, FYNNEI. The CDR3 is made up of 14 amino acids. Genomic DNA provided the template from which TCR beta VDJ and CDR3 profiles were obtained. One entry per CDR3 protein results from TCRdb running MiXCR on the reads. The sample has 180,000 or so distinct CDR3 sequences; roughly 65% are singletons. Those patients picked for sequencing had displayed CD8+CD57+ cell expansion on flow cytometry. Comment on this clonotype: The junction shows a germline mismatch at one end, possibly a read error.

The chain uses TRBV2 and TRBJ2-1; tentatively, D is TRBD1 (6 bases). The source material was sorted CD4+, CD8+, or CD8+CD57+ T cells (not recorded which) from PBMCs. The TCR sequence derives from a human donor with aplastic anemia. The CDR3 nucleotides are TGTGCCAGCAGTAGGGACACATCCTACAATGGGCAGTTCTTC. It specifies CASSRDTSYNGQFF.